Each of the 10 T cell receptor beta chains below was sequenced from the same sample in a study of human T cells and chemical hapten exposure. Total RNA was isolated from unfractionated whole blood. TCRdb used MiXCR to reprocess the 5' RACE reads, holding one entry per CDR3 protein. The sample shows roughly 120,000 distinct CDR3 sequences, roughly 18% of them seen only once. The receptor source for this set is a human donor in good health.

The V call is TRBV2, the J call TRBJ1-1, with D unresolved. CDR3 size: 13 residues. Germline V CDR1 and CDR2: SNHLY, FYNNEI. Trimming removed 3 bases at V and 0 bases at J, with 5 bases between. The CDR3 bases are TGTGCCAGCAGTGACACGGTGAACACTGAAGCTTTCTTT. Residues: CASSDTVNTEAFF.

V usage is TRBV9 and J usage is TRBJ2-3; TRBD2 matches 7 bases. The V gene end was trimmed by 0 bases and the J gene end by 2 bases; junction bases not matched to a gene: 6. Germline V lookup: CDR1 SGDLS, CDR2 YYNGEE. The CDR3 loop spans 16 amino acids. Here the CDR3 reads CASSVGASGLTDTQYF. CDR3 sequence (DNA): TGTGCCAGCAGCGTAGGGGCTAGCGGACTCACAGATACGCAGTATTTT.

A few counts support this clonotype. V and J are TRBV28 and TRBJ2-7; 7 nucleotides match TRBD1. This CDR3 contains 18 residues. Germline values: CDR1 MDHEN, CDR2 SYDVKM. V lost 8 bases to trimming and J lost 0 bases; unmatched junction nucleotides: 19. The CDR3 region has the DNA TGTGCCAGCGAGGGGGCCCGGGACAGTTTTAGACCCTCCTACGAGCAGTACTTC. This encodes CASEGARDSFRPSYEQYF.

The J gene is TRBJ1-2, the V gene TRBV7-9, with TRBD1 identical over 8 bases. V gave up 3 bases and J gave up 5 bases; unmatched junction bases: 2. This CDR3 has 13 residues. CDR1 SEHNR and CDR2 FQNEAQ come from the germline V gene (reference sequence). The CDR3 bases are TGTGCCAGCAGCTTGGGACAGGTTTATGGCTACACCTTC. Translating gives CASSLGQVYGYTF.

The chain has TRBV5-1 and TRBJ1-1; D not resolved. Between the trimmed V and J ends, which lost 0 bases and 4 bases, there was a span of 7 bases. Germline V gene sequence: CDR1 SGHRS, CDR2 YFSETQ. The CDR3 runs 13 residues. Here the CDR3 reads CASSLARATEAFF. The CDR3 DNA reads TGCGCCAGCAGCTTGGCTAGGGCCACTGAAGCTTTCTTT.

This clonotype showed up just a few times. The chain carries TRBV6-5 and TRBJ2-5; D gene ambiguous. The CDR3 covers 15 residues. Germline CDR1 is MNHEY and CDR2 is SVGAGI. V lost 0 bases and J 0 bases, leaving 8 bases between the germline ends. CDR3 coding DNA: TGTGCCAGCAGTTACTCAAAGCGTTACCAAGAGACCCAGTACTTC. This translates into CASSYSKRYQETQYF.

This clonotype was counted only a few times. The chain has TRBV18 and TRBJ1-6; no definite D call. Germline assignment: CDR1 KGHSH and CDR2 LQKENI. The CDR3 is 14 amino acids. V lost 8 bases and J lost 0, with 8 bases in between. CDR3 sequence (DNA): TGTGCCAGCGCGCAGAGCTCCTATAATTCACCCCTCCACTTT. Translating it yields CASAQSSYNSPLHF.

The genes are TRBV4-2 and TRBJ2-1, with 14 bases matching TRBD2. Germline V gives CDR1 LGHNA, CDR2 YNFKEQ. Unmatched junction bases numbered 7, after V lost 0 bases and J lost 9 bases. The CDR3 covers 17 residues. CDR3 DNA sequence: TGTGCCAGCAGCCAAGAAGGGACTAGCGGGAGAAAAGGTGAGCAGTTCTTC. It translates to CASSQEGTSGRKGEQFF.

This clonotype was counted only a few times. The chain's CDR3 is CSVEDKAGTSTDTQYF. The CDR3 region has the DNA TGCAGCGTTGAAGATAAGGCAGGGACTAGCACAGATACGCAGTATTTT. V usage is TRBV29-1 and J usage is TRBJ2-3, with D perhaps matching TRBD2 (6 bases). The CDR3 extends over 16 amino acids. V gave up 0 bases and J gave up 0 bases, with 13 bases separating them. Germline CDR1 and CDR2: SQVTM and ANQGSEA.

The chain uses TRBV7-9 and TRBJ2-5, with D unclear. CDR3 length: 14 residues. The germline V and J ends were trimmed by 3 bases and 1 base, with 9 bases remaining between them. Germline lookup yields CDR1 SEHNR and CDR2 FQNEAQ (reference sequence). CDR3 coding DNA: TGTGCCAGCAGCTTGGGTGGCAGCCAAGAGACCCAGTACTTC. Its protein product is CASSLGGSQETQYF.